The clone carrying this TCR beta chain occurred a few times. What it recognizes is unknown. Healthy bone marrow donors made up the cohort. The PCR employed 60 Vbeta primers together with 13 Jbeta primers. The repertoire was sequenced with immunoSEQ multiplex PCR; TCRdb's copy has only in-frame clones and lacks some. Of some 100,000 clones listed, 79% were seen once; the top ten hold roughly 4%. The CDR3 consists of 15 residues. The ends lost 1 base at V and 2 bases at J; junction bases unmatched: 4. Germline values: CDR1 KGHSH, CDR2 LQKENI. This entry comes from a study of cytomegalovirus exposure and HLA in healthy donors. Study in general: Earlier sequencing of some 170 million T cells yielded 95 million to 120 million unique TCR beta sequences. Study-wide points: Several top significant clusters appeared, in a later analysis, to be linked to common viral pathogens.

The rearrangement uses TRBV18 and TRBJ2-7, with 8 bases lining up with TRBD1. This clonotype was obtained from a female donor in good health and CMV-seropositive. Sequencing was done on a sample of PBMCs. Written as DNA, the CDR3 is TGTGCCAGCTCACCACAGGGGACAGGTCCCTACGAGCAGTACTTC. Translated: CASSPQGTGPYEQYF. The entire variable domain, with the rest obtained from reference TRBV18 and TRBJ2-7, is as follows: NAGVMQNPRHLVRRRGQEARLRCSPMKGHSHVYWYRQLPEEGLKFMVYLQKENIIDESGMPKERFSAEFPKEGPSILRIQQVVRGDSAAYFCASSPQGTGPYEQYFGPGTRLTVT.